Reported below is one T cell receptor (beta chain). This record comes from a study of blood T cell repertoires in COVID-19. Across the study: Italy, Spain and the United States were the sources of the convalescent and acute COVID-19 samples. Sample material is recorded as cDNA or gDNA derived from T cells, B-cell-depleted T cells, or PBMCs.

As handled by the study authors: Using reference gene primer amplification, nucleated cell counts were estimated. The method was immunoSEQ multiplex PCR; TCRdb's version includes in-frame clones alone and lacks a portion of them. From that table come the V and J calls and clone size; the DNA was used to work out D and trimming. This sample has some 160,000 clones; roughly 89% occur once, and the top ten carry 10% to 13%. The germline V and J ends were trimmed by 3 bases and 1 base, with 12 bases remaining between them. The CDR3 totals 15 residues. The germline CDR1 and CDR2 sequences are SGHTA and FQGNSA. Seattle cases were enrolled at active infection and followed longitudinally.

Sequencing input: peripheral blood. The sequence was collected from a woman between 65 and 79 years old with COVID-19, enrolled during active disease. This sequence joins TRBV7-2 and TRBJ2-5; perhaps TRBD2 as D (5 bases). CDR3 DNA: TGTGCCAGCAGCTTGGAGAGGGCTAGCCAAGAGACCCAGTACTTC. This translates into CASSLERASQETQYF.